The 26 T cell receptor beta chains in this list originate from one sample, sequenced in a study of T-cell memory formation after mild COVID-19. TCRdb used MiXCR to reprocess the 5' RACE reads, holding one entry per CDR3 protein. Of about 340,000 distinct CDR3 sequences listed, 10% to 15% are singletons. The sequenced sample was PBMCs or a T cell subset sorted from them (not recorded which). Receptors were obtained from a young man who had mild COVID-19 (a few samples of this study predate the infection). Cell type and time point are not known.

This clonotype was recorded many times. The rearrangement uses TRBV7-8 and TRBJ2-3, with 9 bases matching TRBD1. CDR3 length equals 15 residues. The germline V gene has CDR1 SGHVS and CDR2 FQNEAQ. The ends lost 1 base at V and 4 bases at J; junction bases unmatched: 3. Written as DNA, the CDR3 is TGTGCCAGCAGCTTAGAACAGGGGGCTGCAGATACGCAGTATTTT. This gives the protein CASSLEQGAADTQYF.

A few counts support this clonotype. V is TRBV5-8 and J is TRBJ2-7; D remains ambiguous. The germline V and J ends were trimmed by 0 bases and 3 bases, with 13 bases remaining between them. CDR1 is SGHTS and CDR2 is YDEGEE in the germline V gene. The CDR3 contains 15 residues. CDR3 loop: CASSLEVNWSYEQYV. CDR3 in DNA: TGTGCCAGCAGCTTGGAGGTCAACTGGAGCTACGAGCAGTACGTC.

Notes on this clonotype: The junction does not match germline at one end; this may be a read error. This chain links TRBV9 with TRBJ1-5, with D hard to call. This CDR3 is 15 amino acids long. The germline V gene encodes CDR1 SGDLS and CDR2 YYNGEE. The CDR3 loop reads CASSVGAEHHQHQHF. The CDR3 DNA reads as TGTGCCAGCAGCGTAGGGGCGGAGCACCATCAGCACCAGCATTTT.

The chain couples TRBV4-3 to TRBJ1-6; weak D call: TRBD1 (6 bases). Germline V gives CDR1 LGHNA, CDR2 YSLEER. With 0 bases removed from V and 8 bases from J, the gap between germline ends came to 11 bases. The CDR3 runs to 15 residues. The CDR3 loop reads CASSQDPGEYSPLHF. CDR3 DNA: TGCGCCAGCAGCCAAGATCCAGGGGAATATTCACCCCTCCACTTT.

This clonotype was found a few times. The chain carries TRBV7-2 and TRBJ2-3, with TRBD1 matching over 9 bases. Germline lookup yields CDR1 SGHTA and CDR2 FQGNSA. The V segment lost 4 bases and the J segment 4 bases; nucleotides outside the gene matches: 6. The CDR3 extends over 15 amino acids. The CDR3 loop reads CASSSTGGVSDTQYF. CDR3 in DNA: TGTGCCAGCAGCTCCACAGGGGGCGTTTCAGATACGCAGTATTTT.

The rearrangement uses TRBV30 and TRBJ2-7; unclear D gene. CDR3 length: 15 residues. Between the trimmed V and J ends, which lost 2 bases and 6 bases, there was a span of 20 bases. Germline assignment: CDR1 GTSNPN and CDR2 SVGIG (reference sequence). CDR3 residues: CAWSPDPSPLGEQYF. The DNA for the CDR3 is TGTGCCTGGAGTCCAGACCCCTCGCCCCTGGGCGAGCAGTACTTC.

The chain joins TRBV25-1 to TRBJ2-3; unclear D gene. With 6 bases removed from V and 6 bases from J, the gap between germline ends came to 13 bases. This CDR3 is 13 amino acids long. Germline V gene lookup returns CDR1 MGHDK and CDR2 SYGVNS. The CDR3 sequence: CASSALSEDTQYF. CDR3 bases: TGTGCCAGCAGCGCGCTCTCAGAGGATACGCAGTATTTT.

This clonotype was picked up many times. V usage is TRBV5-1 and J usage is TRBJ2-5; 10 bases fit TRBD2. CDR1 is SGHRS and CDR2 is YFSETQ in the germline V gene. This CDR3 comprises 16 residues. Trimming took 2 bases from V and 3 from J; bases not matched to a gene: 7. The CDR3: CASSLVAGGREETQYF. The CDR3 nucleotides read TGCGCCAGCAGCTTAGTAGCGGGGGGTCGGGAAGAGACCCAGTACTTC.

This clonotype showed up just a few times. The genes are TRBV5-1 and TRBJ1-1; 10 bases align to TRBD1. The germline V gene has CDR1 SGHRS and CDR2 YFSETQ. The CDR3 is made up of 15 amino acids. V was clipped by 5 bases and J by 8 bases; unmatched bases: 12. The CDR3 DNA sequence: TGCGCCAGCAGTATTCCCGTCGGGACAGGGGAGGAAGCTTTCTTT. This encodes CASSIPVGTGEEAFF.

The chain couples TRBV4-1 to TRBJ2-4; D gene ambiguous. The CDR3 has 15 residues. V lost 2 bases, J lost 0 bases, and 8 bases lay in between. The V gene's germline CDR1 is MGHRA and CDR2 YSYEKL. The CDR3 coding sequence is TGCGCCAGCAGCCAAAGCCCGCTAGCCAAAAACATTCAGTACTTC. The encoded protein is CASSQSPLAKNIQYF.

This clonotype has just a few counts. This chain uses TRBV10-2 with TRBJ2-2, with D hard to call. The CDR3 loop spans 13 amino acids. Deletions cut 2 bases from V and 3 bases from J, with 4 bases between. Germline V gene sequence: CDR1 WSHSY, CDR2 SAAADI. CDR3: CASSEMYTGELFF. The CDR3 nucleotides read TGCGCCAGCAGTGAGATGTACACCGGGGAGCTGTTTTTT.

In this sample, this clonotype turned up many times. The chain links TRBV9 to TRBJ2-5; 7 positions match TRBD2. CDR1 and CDR2 from the germline V gene are SGDLS and YYNGEE. V gave up 4 bases and J gave up 5 bases; unmatched junction bases: 14. The CDR3 totals 16 residues. The CDR3 loop reads CASSPRRTRDGETQYF. The CDR3 DNA sequence: TGTGCCAGCAGCCCGAGGAGGACTAGGGATGGGGAGACCCAGTACTTC.

This clonotype appeared a few times. This chain joins TRBV7-6 and TRBJ1-1; TRBD1 matches 9 bases. The length of the CDR3 is 17 residues. V lost 1 base and J lost 3; bases outside the gene matches: 9. Germline V gene data show CDR1 as SGHVS and CDR2 as FNYEAQ. CDR3 in DNA: TGTGCCAGCAGCTTAGTGGGCCGGACAGGGGAGGACACTGAAGCTTTCTTT. Its protein is CASSLVGRTGEDTEAFF.

This clonotype came up a few times. The V and J genes are TRBV20-1 and TRBJ2-1; maybe TRBD2 (6 bases). Germline CDR1 is DFQATT and CDR2 is SNEGSKA (reference sequence). The CDR3 totals 10 residues. CDR3 DNA sequence: TGCAGCATCCGGGGGAACGAGCAGTTCTTC. It yields the protein CSIRGNEQFF.

This clonotype has a handful of counts. The rearrangement joins TRBV6-5 to TRBJ1-5; 9 bases are shared with TRBD1. The V and J ends lost 6 bases and 5 bases, in that order; junction bases with no gene match: 5. Germline CDR1 and CDR2: MNHEY and SVGAGI. The CDR3 totals 14 residues. Here the CDR3 DNA reads TGTGCCAGCAGCTTACAGGGGGCCCATCAGCCCCAGCATTTT. Translation gives CASSLQGAHQPQHF.

This clonotype was counted at least ten times. The chain links TRBV6-5 to TRBJ1-2, with unresolved D. The V gene lost 8 bases and the J gene lost 10 bases, with 20 bases spanning the gap. This CDR3 is 13 amino acids long. Germline-derived CDR1 and CDR2 are MNHEY and SVGAGI. The DNA of the CDR3 is TGTGCCAGCGTGTACGGTTCCCCCCCCCTCTACACCTTC. Translating it yields CASVYGSPPLYTF.

This clonotype was detected only a few times. The chain employs TRBV19 and TRBJ2-7, with D perhaps matching TRBD1 (5 bases). Trimming cost V 4 bases and J 1 base, with 11 bases left between them. Germline V CDR1 and CDR2: LNHDA, SQIVND (reference sequence). This CDR3 is 14 amino acids long. This CDR3 is CASSTQDASYEQYF. The CDR3 DNA reads as TGTGCCAGTAGTACACAGGACGCTTCCTACGAGCAGTACTTC.

The gene calls are TRBV4-1 and TRBJ1-6; no firm D call. V was trimmed by 1 base and J by 7 bases, leaving 14 bases between them. There are 16 residues in the CDR3. The germline V gene has CDR1 MGHRA and CDR2 YSYEKL. CDR3 DNA: TGCGCCAGCAGCCAAGGGTCGTGGGCCGAAAATTCACCCCTCCACTTT. It is translated as CASSQGSWAENSPLHF.

This clonotype was seen only a few times. The chain links TRBV7-9 to TRBJ2-5; tentatively, D is TRBD2 (6 bases). Germline V gene sequence: CDR1 SEHNR, CDR2 FQNEAQ (reference sequence). Trimming took 4 bases from V and 1 from J, leaving 16 bases between them. The CDR3 sequence is 16 residues long. The CDR3 loop is CASSSGTAGIQETQYF. Here the CDR3 DNA reads TGTGCCAGCAGCTCCGGGACTGCGGGAATCCAAGAGACCCAGTACTTC. Complete variable domain (other parts from reference TRBV7-9 and TRBJ2-5): DTGVSQNPRHKITKRGQNVTFRCDPISEHNRLYWYRQTLGQGPEFLTYFQNEAQLEKSRLLSDRFSAERPKGSFSTLEIQRTEQGDSAMYLCASSSGTAGIQETQYFGPGTRLLVL.

The chain uses TRBV7-2 and TRBJ1-5, with D unresolved. The CDR3 consists of 15 residues. V lost 2 bases and J lost 4, with 12 bases in between. In germline, CDR1 is SGHTA, CDR2 FQGNSA. CDR3 loop: CASSLYTSANQPQHF. DNA for the CDR3: TGTGCCAGCAGCTTATACACCTCAGCGAATCAGCCCCAGCATTTT.

The chain combines TRBV6-5 with TRBJ2-7, with TRBD2 as a possible D gene (6 bases). CDR3 length: 16 residues. V was cut by 1 base and J by 6 bases, with 19 bases left in between. The germline V gene has CDR1 MNHEY and CDR2 SVGAGI. The CDR3 region has the DNA TGTGCCAGCAGTTACTTAGTGTCGGGAGAAACGAGCGAGCAGTACTTC. The encoded protein is CASSYLVSGETSEQYF.

The chain's CDR3 is CASSPTTGQPQHF. The DNA for the CDR3 is TGTGCCAGCAGCCCAACCACGGGGCAGCCCCAGCATTTT. The chain joins TRBV7-3 to TRBJ1-5; D not certain. Trimming took 5 bases from V and 7 from J, leaving 12 bases between them. Per the germline V gene, CDR1 is SGHTA and CDR2 is FQGTGA. The CDR3 is 13 residues long.

V usage is TRBV7-2 and J usage is TRBJ1-2, with D maybe TRBD1 (5 bases). V dropped 4 bases and J dropped 8 bases, with 20 bases sitting between them. Germline values: CDR1 SGHTA, CDR2 FQGNSA. This CDR3 has 15 amino acids. CDR3 in amino acids: CASSSGLGREGGYTF. The CDR3 DNA sequence: TGTGCCAGCAGCTCGGGACTGGGCCGGGAGGGGGGCTACACCTTC.

This clonotype has at least ten counts. J is TRBJ2-3 and V is TRBV7-9; D is unclear. V was trimmed by 3 bases and J by 5 bases, leaving 6 bases between them. The CDR3 totals 12 residues. Germline CDR1 and CDR2: SEHNR and FQNEAQ (reference sequence). In nucleotides, the CDR3 is TGTGCCAGCAGCTTCGGCGGAGATACGCAGTATTTT. Amino acid sequence: CASSFGGDTQYF.

V gene TRBV4-1 combines with J gene TRBJ1-6, with unresolved D. The CDR3 has 14 amino acids. The V gene's germline CDR1 is MGHRA and CDR2 YSYEKL. Trimming removed 4 bases from V and 6 bases from J, with 10 bases in between. CDR3 region: CASSPLGLNSPLHF. The CDR3 bases are TGCGCCAGCAGCCCGTTAGGTCTTAATTCACCCCTCCACTTT.

The gene calls are TRBV10-2 and TRBJ2-7, with D unclear. This CDR3 is built from 12 residues. CDR1 and CDR2 from the germline V gene are WSHSY and SAAADI. V was cut by 6 bases and J by 3 bases, with 9 bases left in between. Written as DNA, the CDR3 is TGCGCCAGCAGGGACCTTCTCTACGAGCAGTACTTC. This sequence encodes CASRDLLYEQYF.